One TCR beta chain is described in this entry. These data are taken from a study of OX40 agonist ivuxolimab in advanced cancers. Profiling relied on immunoSEQ multiplex PCR, and the TCRdb table lists in-frame clones only, not all of them. The sample has under 75,000 clones; around 85% are singletons. Per germline, CDR1 MNHNS and CDR2 SASEGT. There are 13 residues in the CDR3. Trimming took off 10 bases at V and 5 bases at J, with 15 bases between the two ends. Sequencing used CD4+ or CD8+ T cells sorted from blood, obtained in a trial of the OX40 agonist ivuxolimab. V is TRBV6-1 and J is TRBJ2-1; a weak D match, TRBD2 (5 bases). The source is an adult with an advanced solid tumor such as melanoma, head and neck, liver or kidney cancer. The CDR3 is CATWRLVNNEQFF. The CDR3 nucleotides read TGTGCCACCTGGAGGCTGGTCAACAATGAGCAGTTCTTC.